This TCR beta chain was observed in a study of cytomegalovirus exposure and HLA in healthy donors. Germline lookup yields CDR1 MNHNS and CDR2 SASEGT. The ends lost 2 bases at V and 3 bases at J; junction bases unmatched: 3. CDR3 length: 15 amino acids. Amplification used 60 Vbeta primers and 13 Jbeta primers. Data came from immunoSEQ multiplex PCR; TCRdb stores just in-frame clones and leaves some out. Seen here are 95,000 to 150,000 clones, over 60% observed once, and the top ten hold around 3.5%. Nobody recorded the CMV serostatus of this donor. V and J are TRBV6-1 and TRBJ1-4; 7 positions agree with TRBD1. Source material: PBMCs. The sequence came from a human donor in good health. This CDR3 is CASSESQGSNEKLFF. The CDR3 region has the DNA TGTGCCAGCAGTGAATCACAGGGGTCTAATGAAAAACTGTTTTTT.